These 10 T cell receptor beta chains were all obtained from the same sample, sequenced in a study of neurological immune-mediated disorders. Each CDR3 protein gets one entry after TCRdb re-called the 5' RACE reads with MiXCR. In the table there are tens of thousands of distinct CDR3 sequences, about 4.5% of which are singletons. Time point here: longitudinal time-point 3. Material: PBMCs. The receptors shown here come from a woman aged 55-70 years with multiple sclerosis.

This clonotype occurred many times. The chain couples TRBV27 to TRBJ1-5; D might be TRBD1 (6 bases). The germline CDR1 and CDR2 sequences are MNHEY and SMNVEV (reference sequence). The CDR3 sequence is 15 residues long. Trimming pared 8 bases from V and 3 bases from J, leaving 17 bases between. The CDR3 reads CASASAGVNNQPQHF. CDR3 DNA sequence: TGTGCCAGCGCATCGGCAGGGGTGAACAATCAGCCCCAGCATTTT.

This clonotype was seen repeatedly, ten times or more. The rearrangement uses TRBV2 and TRBJ2-2; D possibly corresponds to TRBD2 (6 bases). V dropped 7 bases and J dropped 2 bases, with 11 bases sitting between them. There are 14 residues in the CDR3. Looked up from germline, CDR1 is SNHLY and CDR2 is FYNNEI. CDR3 protein: CASIWTINTGELFF. As DNA, the CDR3 is TGTGCCAGCATTTGGACTATAAACACCGGGGAGCTGTTTTTT.

This clonotype was seen ten or more times. The chain couples TRBV12-3 or TRBV12-4 to TRBJ1-5; D not resolved. Trimming shortened V by 2 bases and J by 6 bases, and 2 bases separated the two germline ends. The CDR3 is made up of 11 amino acids. The CDR3 bases are TGTGCCAGCAGTTTAAGTCAGCCCCAGCATTTT. It is translated as CASSLSQPQHF.

This clonotype appeared many times. This chain connects TRBV5-1 to TRBJ2-1; 8 nucleotides match TRBD1. V shed 0 bases and J 1 base; nucleotides not matched to a gene: 3. The CDR3 sequence is 16 residues long. Germline-derived CDR1 and CDR2 are SGHRS and YFSETQ. The CDR3 spells CASSLGDRGSYNEQFF. The CDR3 nucleotides read TGCGCCAGCAGCTTGGGTGACAGGGGTTCCTACAATGAGCAGTTCTTC.

This clonotype was counted many times. The J gene is TRBJ2-2, the V gene TRBV3-1; 8 bases align to TRBD2. The CDR3 sequence is 15 residues long. Germline assignment: CDR1 LGHDT and CDR2 YNNKEL (reference sequence). J was trimmed by 2 bases and V by 7 bases; bases with no gene match: 6. CDR3 in DNA: TGTGCCAGCACCGGGGGGGTTATTAACACCGGGGAGCTGTTTTTT. It encodes CASTGGVINTGELFF.

This clonotype has a count of ten or more. CDR3 protein: CASSHTQTEGYTF. The CDR3 nucleotides are TGTGCCAGCAGCCACACCCAGACAGAGGGCTACACCTTC. The chain couples TRBV5-6 to TRBJ1-2, with a possible D match to TRBD1 (5 bases). Germline V CDR1 and CDR2: SGHDT, YYEEEE. The V end was cut by 4 bases, the J end by 8 bases, with 15 bases between. This CDR3 comprises 13 residues.

This clonotype has ten or more counts. V and J are TRBV20-1 and TRBJ2-3, with TRBD2 identical over 13 bases. The V gene's germline CDR1 is DFQATT and CDR2 SNEGSKA (reference sequence). The CDR3 runs 17 residues. V gave up 0 bases and J gave up 3 bases; unmatched junction bases: 6. CDR3 region: CSARDRRTSGGTDTQYF. CDR3 nucleotide sequence: TGCAGTGCTAGAGACCGGAGGACTAGCGGGGGTACAGATACGCAGTATTTT.

This clonotype was recorded many times. This rearrangement joins TRBV6-6 to TRBJ2-1; D possibly corresponds to TRBD2 (5 bases). There are 13 residues in the CDR3. V gave up 2 bases and J gave up 12 bases, with 14 bases separating them. CDR1 MNHNY and CDR2 SVGAGI come from the germline V gene (reference sequence). The CDR3 here is CASSYGGASGQFF. In DNA, the CDR3 is TGTGCCAGCAGTTACGGAGGAGCCTCCGGGCAGTTCTTC.

This clonotype was counted many times. The V gene is TRBV6-2 or TRBV6-3, the J gene TRBJ1-5; maybe TRBD1 (5 bases). The V end lost 8 bases, the J end lost 2 bases, and 7 bases lay between the germline ends. CDR1 and CDR2 (germline): MNHEY, SVGEGT. This CDR3 has 12 residues. The CDR3 loop is CASATGNQPQHF. Here the CDR3 DNA reads TGTGCCAGCGCGACAGGCAATCAGCCCCAGCATTTT.

This clonotype was seen repeatedly, ten times or more. V gene TRBV11-3 combines with J gene TRBJ2-2; tentative D call: TRBD2 (6 bases). V was cut by 3 bases and J by 0 bases, with 11 bases left in between. The CDR3 is made up of 16 amino acids. In germline, CDR1 is SGHNT, CDR2 YENEEA. In DNA, the CDR3 is TGTGCCAGCAGCTTTCGCGGGGCCTCGAACACCGGGGAGCTGTTTTTT. Protein: CASSFRGASNTGELFF. The variable domain in full, with the rest retrieved from reference TRBV11-3 and TRBJ2-2, is EAGVVQSPRYKIIEKKQPVAFWCNPISGHNTLYWYLQNLGQGPELLIRYENEEAVDDSQLPKDRFSAERLKGVDSTLKIQPAELGDSAVYLCASSFRGASNTGELFFGEGSRLTVL.